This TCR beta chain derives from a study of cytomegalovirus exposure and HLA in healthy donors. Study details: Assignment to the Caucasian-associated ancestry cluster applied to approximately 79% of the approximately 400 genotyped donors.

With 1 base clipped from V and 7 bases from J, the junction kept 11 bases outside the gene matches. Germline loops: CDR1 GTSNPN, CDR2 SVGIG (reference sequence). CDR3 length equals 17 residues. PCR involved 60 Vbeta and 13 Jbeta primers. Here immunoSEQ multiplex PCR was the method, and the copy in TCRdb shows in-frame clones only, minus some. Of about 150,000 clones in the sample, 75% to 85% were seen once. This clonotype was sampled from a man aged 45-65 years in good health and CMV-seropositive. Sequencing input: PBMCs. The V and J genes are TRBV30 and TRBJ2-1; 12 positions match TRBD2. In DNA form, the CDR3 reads TGTGCCTGGAGTGCCCCGCGGACTAGCGGGACATTTAATGAGCAGTTCTTC. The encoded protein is CAWSAPRTSGTFNEQFF. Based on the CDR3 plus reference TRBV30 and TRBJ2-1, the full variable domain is SQTIHQWPATLVQPVGSPLSLECTVEGTSNPNLYWYRQAAGRGLQLLFYSVGIGQISSEVPQNLSASRPQDRQFILSSKKLLLSDSGFYLCAWSAPRTSGTFNEQFFGPGTRLTVL.